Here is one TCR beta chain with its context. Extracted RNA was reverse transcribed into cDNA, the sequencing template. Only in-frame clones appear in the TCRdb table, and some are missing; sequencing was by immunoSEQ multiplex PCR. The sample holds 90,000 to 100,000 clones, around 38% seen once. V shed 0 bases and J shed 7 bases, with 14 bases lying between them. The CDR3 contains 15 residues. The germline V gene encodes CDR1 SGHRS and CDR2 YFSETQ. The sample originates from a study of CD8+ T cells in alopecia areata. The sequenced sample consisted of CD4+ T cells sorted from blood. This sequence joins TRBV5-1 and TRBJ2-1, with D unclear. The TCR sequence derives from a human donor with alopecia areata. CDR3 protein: CASSLVSSGGNEQFF. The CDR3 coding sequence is TGCGCCAGCAGCTTGGTCTCTTCCGGTGGGAATGAGCAGTTCTTC.